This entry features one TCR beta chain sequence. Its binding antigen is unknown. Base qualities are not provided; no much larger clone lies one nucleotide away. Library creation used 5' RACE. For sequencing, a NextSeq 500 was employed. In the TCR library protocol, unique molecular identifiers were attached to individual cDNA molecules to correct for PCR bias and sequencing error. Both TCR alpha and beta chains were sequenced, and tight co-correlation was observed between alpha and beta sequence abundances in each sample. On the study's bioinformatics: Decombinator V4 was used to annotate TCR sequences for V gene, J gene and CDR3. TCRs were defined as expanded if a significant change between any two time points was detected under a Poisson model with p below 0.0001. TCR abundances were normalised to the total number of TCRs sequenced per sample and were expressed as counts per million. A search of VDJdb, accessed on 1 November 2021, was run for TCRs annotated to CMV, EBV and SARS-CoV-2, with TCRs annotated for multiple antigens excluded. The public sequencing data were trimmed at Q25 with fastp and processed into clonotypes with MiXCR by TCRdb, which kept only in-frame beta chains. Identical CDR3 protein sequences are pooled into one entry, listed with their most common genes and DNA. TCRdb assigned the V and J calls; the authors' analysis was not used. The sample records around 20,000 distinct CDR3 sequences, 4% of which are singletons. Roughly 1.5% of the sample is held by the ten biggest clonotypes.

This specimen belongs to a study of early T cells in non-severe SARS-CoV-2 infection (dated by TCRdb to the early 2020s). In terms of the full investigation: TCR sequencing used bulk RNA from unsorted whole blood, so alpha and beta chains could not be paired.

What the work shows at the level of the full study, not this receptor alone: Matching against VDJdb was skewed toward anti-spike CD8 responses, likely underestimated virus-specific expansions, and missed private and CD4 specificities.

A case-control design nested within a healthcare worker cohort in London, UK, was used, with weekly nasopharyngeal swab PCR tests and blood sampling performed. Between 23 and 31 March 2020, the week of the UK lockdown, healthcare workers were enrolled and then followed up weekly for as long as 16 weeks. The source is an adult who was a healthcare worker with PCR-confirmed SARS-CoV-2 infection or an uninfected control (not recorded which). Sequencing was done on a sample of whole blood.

CDR3 reads: CSARNAGEGSEAFF. The nucleotide sequence reads TGCAGTGCGAGGAATGCAGGGGAGGGGTCTGAAGCTTTCTTT. The rearrangement joined TRBV20-1 to TRBJ1-1; the D gene is perhaps TRBD1, on 6 matching bases. The CDR3 numbers 14 residues from cysteine through phenylalanine. Here the CDR3 DNA is all that survives: 42 bases in frame from base 1. From a lookup of the germline V gene (reference sequence), CDR1 and CDR2 are DFQATT and SNEGSKA. At the junction V is shortened by 6 bases and J by 6 bases, with 20 bases in between.